These 26 T cell receptor beta chains share one sample of origin, sequenced in a study of blood T cell repertoires in COVID-19. The table came from immunoSEQ multiplex PCR; TCRdb's copy has only in-frame clones and leaves some out. The sample lists about 100,000 clones, around 90% occurring once. The material sequenced was peripheral blood. These receptors came from a man aged 45-60 years with active or convalescent COVID-19.

The chain is built from TRBV7-9 and TRBJ1-2, with TRBD1 as a possible D gene (6 bases). This CDR3 has 18 amino acids. Trimming shortened V by 4 bases and J by 3 bases, and 24 bases separated the two germline ends. Germline lookup yields CDR1 SEHNR and CDR2 FQNEAQ (reference sequence). CDR3 nucleotide sequence: TGTGCCAGCAGCTCGGTCGGGGCCTTCAGGGGAGTCGACTATGGCTACACCTTC. As protein: CASSSVGAFRGVDYGYTF.

The gene calls are TRBV19 and TRBJ2-1, with TRBD2 matching 12 bases. The ends lost 0 bases at V and 7 bases at J; junction bases unmatched: 1. The CDR3 is made up of 15 amino acids. The V gene's germline CDR1 is LNHDA and CDR2 SQIVND (reference sequence). The CDR3 DNA sequence: TGTGCCAGTAGTATAGATACTAGCGGGGGGAATGAGCAGTTCTTC. It specifies CASSIDTSGGNEQFF. The variable domain in full, completed from reference TRBV19 and TRBJ2-1, reads DGGITQSPKYLFRKEGQNVTLSCEQNLNHDAMYWYRQDPGQGLRLIYYSQIVNDFQKGDIAEGYSVSREKKESFPLTVTSAQKNPTAFYLCASSIDTSGGNEQFFGPGTRLTVL.

The V call is TRBV2, the J call TRBJ1-4; a weak D match, TRBD1 (6 bases). Per the germline V gene, CDR1 is SNHLY and CDR2 is FYNNEI. Trimming pared 4 bases from V and 1 base from J, leaving 10 bases between. The CDR3 is made up of 15 amino acids. The CDR3 DNA is TGTGCCAGCAGTGTACAGGGCTTAACTAATGAAAAACTGTTTTTT. It encodes CASSVQGLTNEKLFF. The whole variable domain, remainder taken from reference TRBV2 and TRBJ1-4, is EPEVTQTPSHQVTQMGQEVILRCVPISNHLYFYWYRQILGQKVEFLVSFYNNEISEKSEIFDDQFSVERPDGSNFTLKIRSTKLEDSAMYFCASSVQGLTNEKLFFGSGTQLSVL.

The chain has TRBV20-1 and TRBJ1-1, with 8 nucleotides matching TRBD1. The CDR3 sequence is 11 residues long. The germline CDR1 and CDR2 sequences are DFQATT and SNEGSKA (reference sequence). CDR3 sequence reads: CRGTGHTEAFF. The CDR3 DNA reads TGCAGAGGGACAGGACACACTGAAGCTTTCTTT.

The chain joins TRBV15 to TRBJ2-1; 15 bases match TRBD2. Germline V lookup: CDR1 LNHNV, CDR2 YYDKDF (reference sequence). The V segment lost 3 bases and the J segment 7 bases; nucleotides outside the gene matches: 4. The CDR3 sequence is 16 residues long. The CDR3 loop is CATSSAGTSGGNEQFF. CDR3 DNA: TGTGCCACCAGCAGCGCTGGGACTAGCGGGGGGAATGAGCAGTTCTTC.

This clone turned up a few times. V is TRBV30 and J is TRBJ2-2, with D possibly being TRBD2 (6 bases). V was cut by 0 bases and J by 0 bases, with 8 bases left in between. This CDR3 is 15 amino acids long. Per the germline V gene, CDR1 is GTSNPN and CDR2 is SVGIG (reference sequence). The CDR3 loop is CAWSVGGANTGELFF. The CDR3 DNA follows: TGTGCCTGGAGTGTCGGAGGGGCGAACACCGGGGAGCTGTTTTTT.

The chain carries TRBV19 and TRBJ1-6; 11 bases line up with TRBD1. The V gene's germline CDR1 is LNHDA and CDR2 SQIVND (reference sequence). With 6 bases clipped from V and 9 bases from J, the junction kept 1 base outside the gene matches. The CDR3 covers 13 residues. The CDR3: CASSGQGASPLHF. CDR3 DNA sequence: TGTGCCAGTAGCGGACAGGGGGCTTCACCCCTCCACTTT.

The chain links TRBV12-3 or TRBV12-4 to TRBJ1-5; D is uncertain. The V end lost 6 bases, the J end lost 8 bases, and 11 bases lay between the germline ends. The CDR3 loop spans 12 amino acids. The chain's CDR3 is CASSSGAKPQHF. The CDR3 DNA is TGTGCCAGCAGCTCGGGTGCTAAGCCCCAGCATTTT.

The chain couples TRBV12-3 or TRBV12-4 to TRBJ1-2; 10 bases agree with TRBD1. There are 13 residues in the CDR3. The ends lost 6 bases at V and 8 bases at J; junction bases unmatched: 6. CDR3: CASRSGQGYGYTF. CDR3 sequence (DNA): TGTGCCAGCAGATCGGGACAGGGGTACGGCTACACCTTC.

The gene calls are TRBV5-1 and TRBJ1-2; 9 bases fit TRBD1. V was pared by 5 bases and J by 6 bases, with 8 bases of the junction left unmatched. The CDR3 spans 14 residues. Germline assignment: CDR1 SGHRS and CDR2 YFSETQ. The CDR3 DNA reads TGCGCCAGCAGACCCCGGACAGGGGAGAATGGCTACACCTTC. Translated, it gives CASRPRTGENGYTF.

The chain carries TRBV24-1 and TRBJ2-2; TRBD1 might be the D (6 bases). This CDR3 spans 14 amino acids. V gave up 8 bases and J gave up 1 base, with 10 bases separating them. Germline-derived CDR1 and CDR2 are KGHDR and SFDVKD. Written as DNA, the CDR3 is TGTGCCACCACTGAGACAGGGAACACCGGGGAGCTGTTTTTT. Translation: CATTETGNTGELFF.

V and J are TRBV7-8 and TRBJ2-2, with 9 bases that match TRBD2. CDR3 size: 18 residues. Trimming took 1 base from V and 4 from J; bases not matched to a gene: 10. Looked up from germline, CDR1 is SGHVS and CDR2 is FQNEAQ. In nucleotides, the CDR3 is TGTGCCAGCAGCTTAGTTTCGGGCGGGAGGGTTGGCACCGGGGAGCTGTTTTTT. It is translated as CASSLVSGGRVGTGELFF.

The table lists this clone with a few counts. V is TRBV19 and J is TRBJ1-5; D call uncertain. Per the germline V gene, CDR1 is LNHDA and CDR2 is SQIVND (reference sequence). This CDR3 has 14 residues. V lost 6 bases and J 4 bases, leaving 13 bases between the germline ends. CDR3 in DNA: TGTGCCAGTAGAAACAGTGAATTGAATCAGCCCCAGCATTTT. Amino acid sequence: CASRNSELNQPQHF.

Only a few counts were recorded for this clone. This chain connects TRBV3-1 (or the pseudogene TRBV3-2) to TRBJ1-1; D is undetermined. V lost 3 bases and J 2 bases, leaving 4 bases between the germline ends. This CDR3 is built from 12 residues. CDR1 and CDR2 from the germline V gene are LGHDT and YNNKEL (reference sequence). The CDR3 loop is CASSHLNTEAFF. DNA for the CDR3: TGTGCCAGCAGCCACCTTAACACTGAAGCTTTCTTT.

The V call is TRBV12-5, the J call TRBJ2-7; TRBD1 agrees at 10 bases. Germline V lookup: CDR1 LGHNT, CDR2 FRNRAP. J gave up 1 base and V 0 bases, and 6 bases lay outside the gene matches. This CDR3 has 17 residues. The CDR3 region has the DNA TGTGCTAGTGGTTTGGTCTCGGGACAGGGGACGTCCTACGAGCAGTACGTC. It is translated as CASGLVSGQGTSYEQYV.

The rearrangement links TRBV19 to TRBJ2-5, with 9 bases fitting TRBD2. Trimming cost V 2 bases and J 3 bases; bases outside gene matches: 4. CDR1 is LNHDA and CDR2 is SQIVND in the germline V gene (reference sequence). This CDR3 spans 15 amino acids. Written as DNA, the CDR3 is TGTGCCAGTAGTATAAAGCGGGGGGCTGAAGAGACCCAGTACTTC. Encoded protein: CASSIKRGAEETQYF.

CDR3: CASSLQGANYGYTF. The CDR3 DNA reads TGTGCCAGCAGCCTACAGGGGGCTAACTATGGCTACACCTTC. The V gene is TRBV11-1, the J gene TRBJ1-2; 8 bases are shared with TRBD1. Germline V gene lookup returns CDR1 SGHAT and CDR2 FQDESV (reference sequence). V lost 5 bases and J lost 0; bases outside the gene matches: 2. The CDR3 consists of 14 residues. Complete variable domain (other parts from reference TRBV11-1 and TRBJ1-2): EAEVAQSPRYKITEKSQAVAFWCDPISGHATLYWYRQILGQGPELLVQFQDESVVDDSQLPKDRFSAERLKGVDSTLKIQPAELGDSAMYLCASSLQGANYGYTFGSGTRLTVV.

CDR3 protein: CATSRDRGKGDYGYTF. Written as DNA, the CDR3 is TGTGCCACCAGCAGAGATAGGGGCAAGGGGGACTATGGCTACACCTTC. J is TRBJ1-2 and V is TRBV15, with D possibly being TRBD1 (6 bases). This CDR3 region has 16 residues. Germline-derived CDR1 and CDR2 are LNHNV and YYDKDF (reference sequence). V was cut by 0 bases and J by 3 bases, with 14 bases left in between.

CDR3: CASSPWGADTQYF. Here the CDR3 DNA reads TGTGCCAGCAGCCCCTGGGGAGCAGATACGCAGTATTTT. The chain is built from TRBV11-2 and TRBJ2-3, with D possibly being TRBD2 (5 bases). The CDR3 covers 13 residues. V shed 5 bases and J shed 4 bases, with 10 bases lying between them. Per germline, CDR1 SGHAT and CDR2 FQNNGV.

The chain carries TRBV19 and TRBJ2-7; D call uncertain. Germline CDR1 is LNHDA and CDR2 is SQIVND (reference sequence). The CDR3 is 13 residues long. Trimming pared 3 bases from V and 0 bases from J, leaving 6 bases between. CDR3 sequence reads: CASSIPFSYEQYF. CDR3 DNA: TGTGCCAGTAGTATCCCCTTCTCCTACGAGCAGTACTTC. The whole variable domain, filled in from reference TRBV19 and TRBJ2-7, reads DGGITQSPKYLFRKEGQNVTLSCEQNLNHDAMYWYRQDPGQGLRLIYYSQIVNDFQKGDIAEGYSVSREKKESFPLTVTSAQKNPTAFYLCASSIPFSYEQYFGPGTRLTVT.

The V and J genes are TRBV21-1 and TRBJ1-3. TRBV21-1 is described as a pseudogene. This CDR3 spans 16 amino acids. In DNA, the CDR3 is TGTGCCAGCAGCTTCCCCCCGGGGAGGTTTGGAAACACCATATATTTT. Amino acids: CASSFPPGRFGNTIYF.

The V call is TRBV7-8, the J call TRBJ2-1, with D perhaps TRBD1 (5 bases). The CDR3 runs 13 residues. Germline assignment: CDR1 SGHVS and CDR2 FQNEAQ. Trimming pared 3 bases from V and 6 bases from J, leaving 9 bases between. The CDR3 DNA follows: TGTGCCAGCAGCTTTGGGGCCGGCAATGAGCAGTTCTTC. Amino acids: CASSFGAGNEQFF.

The chain joins TRBV5-1 to TRBJ2-1, with a tentative D call TRBD1 (7 bases). CDR1 is SGHRS and CDR2 is YFSETQ in the germline V gene. Between the trimmed V and J ends, which lost 0 bases and 3 bases, there was a span of 13 bases. The CDR3 contains 16 residues. In DNA form, the CDR3 reads TGCGCCAGCAGCTTGGGCGGGACAGAAGGCTACAATGAGCAGTTCTTC. It specifies CASSLGGTEGYNEQFF.

This chain links TRBV19 with TRBJ2-7, with 8 bases aligning to TRBD1. V was pared by 7 bases and J by 4 bases, with 9 bases of the junction left unmatched. From germline, CDR1 is LNHDA and CDR2 SQIVND (reference sequence). The CDR3 has 14 residues. The CDR3, as DNA: TGTGCCAGTACCCGTTTCAGGGGGCATTACGAGCAGTACGTC. This sequence encodes CASTRFRGHYEQYV.

The rearrangement links TRBV18 to TRBJ2-7; 8 positions agree with TRBD1. V was clipped by 3 bases and J by 4 bases; unmatched bases: 2. Germline V lookup: CDR1 KGHSH, CDR2 LQKENI. CDR3 length equals 13 residues. The CDR3 sequence: CASSPGTGYEQYV. The DNA of the CDR3 is TGTGCCAGCTCACCCGGGACAGGATACGAGCAGTACGTC.

V and J are TRBV4-1 and TRBJ2-3; D unresolved. Germline assignment: CDR1 MGHRA and CDR2 YSYEKL. The germline V and J ends were trimmed by 2 bases and 4 bases, with 10 bases remaining between them. The CDR3 consists of 14 residues. This CDR3 is CASSQSGRSDTQYF. The CDR3 nucleotides read TGCGCCAGCAGCCAATCTGGCAGATCAGATACGCAGTATTTT.